This entry lists 9 T cell receptor beta chains sequenced from one sample in a study of blood T cell repertoires in COVID-19. Only in-frame clones appear in the TCRdb table, and some are missing; sequencing was by immunoSEQ multiplex PCR. The table includes approximately 330,000 clones, roughly 86% detected once. The sequenced sample consisted of peripheral blood. The receptors originated from a man younger than 45 with COVID-19, enrolled during active disease.

The chain joins TRBV5-1 to TRBJ1-2, with TRBD1 matching over 7 bases. From germline, CDR1 is SGHRS and CDR2 YFSETQ. V trimming: 4 bases; J trimming: 1 base; junction bases outside the gene matches: 10. This CDR3 has 16 amino acids. CDR3 sequence reads: CASSPFGQELNYGYTF. The CDR3, as DNA: TGCGCCAGCAGCCCATTCGGACAGGAGCTTAACTATGGCTACACCTTC.

This clone was recorded only once. The CDR3 protein is CASSETGMQPQHF. In DNA form, the CDR3 reads TGTGCCAGCAGTGAGACAGGGATGCAGCCCCAGCATTTT. The chain is built from TRBV6-1 and TRBJ1-5; TRBD1 matches 7 bases. CDR1 is MNHNS, CDR2 SASEGT, per germline. The CDR3 consists of 13 residues. Losses at the gene ends were 3 bases for V and 7 bases for J; bases not matched to a gene: 3.

The chain combines TRBV29-1 with TRBJ2-3; 11 bases match TRBD2. The CDR3 has 15 residues. Germline V gene lookup returns CDR1 SQVTM and CDR2 ANQGSEA. V lost 5 bases to trimming and J lost 4 bases; unmatched junction nucleotides: 8. This chain's CDR3 is CSVQYLAGGSDTQYF. CDR3 in DNA: TGCAGCGTTCAATACCTAGCGGGGGGCTCAGATACGCAGTATTTT.

This clone was detected only a few times. V usage is TRBV6-5 and J usage is TRBJ2-1; D call uncertain. V gave up 0 bases and J gave up 8 bases, with 8 bases separating them. The CDR3 contains 13 residues. Germline loops: CDR1 MNHEY, CDR2 SVGAGI. CDR3 sequence reads: CASSYSVAYEQFF. For the CDR3, the DNA is TGTGCCAGCAGTTACTCAGTAGCCTATGAGCAGTTCTTC.

The J gene is TRBJ2-3, the V gene TRBV5-1; 9 positions match TRBD1. Per germline, CDR1 SGHRS and CDR2 YFSETQ. The junction had 6 bases not matched to a gene; V was cut back by 3 bases and J by 1 base. The CDR3 is 16 amino acids. CDR3 sequence (DNA): TGCGCCAGCAGCTCGCTACAGGGGGCTGGCACAGATACGCAGTATTTT. Protein product: CASSSLQGAGTDTQYF.

This sequence joins TRBV4-3 and TRBJ2-7, with TRBD2 matching over 7 bases. The germline CDR1 and CDR2 sequences are LGHNA and YSLEER. The CDR3 loop spans 14 amino acids. Trimming took 4 bases from V and 3 from J; bases not matched to a gene: 6. The CDR3 region has the DNA TGCGCCAGCAGCCTATTTGCGGGGGACTACGAGCAGTACTTC. It yields the protein CASSLFAGDYEQYF.

The chain links TRBV28 to TRBJ2-7; TRBD2 matches at 9 bases. Germline V lookup: CDR1 MDHEN, CDR2 SYDVKM. V trimming: 6 bases; J trimming: 5 bases; junction bases outside the gene matches: 14. The CDR3 extends over 16 amino acids. The CDR3 region is CASSSLLAGASHEQYF. DNA for the CDR3: TGTGCCAGCAGCTCACTTTTAGCGGGAGCTTCCCACGAGCAGTACTTC.

This chain uses TRBV5-1 with TRBJ2-3; unclear D gene. The CDR3 is made up of 14 amino acids. CDR1 and CDR2 (germline): SGHRS, YFSETQ. V was clipped by 2 bases and J by 6 bases, with 13 bases between them. CDR3 region: CASSFVVVGDTQYF. The DNA for the CDR3 is TGCGCCAGCAGCTTTGTGGTGGTCGGGGATACGCAGTATTTT.

The DNA for the CDR3 is TGCGCCAGCAGCCCAGACTGGGACGGGAGCTATGGCTACACCTTC. This sequence encodes CASSPDWDGSYGYTF. The chain employs TRBV4-3 and TRBJ1-2; maybe TRBD1 (5 bases). The CDR3 runs 15 residues. Germline lookup yields CDR1 LGHNA and CDR2 YSLEER. V lost 4 bases and J 4 bases, leaving 16 bases between the germline ends.